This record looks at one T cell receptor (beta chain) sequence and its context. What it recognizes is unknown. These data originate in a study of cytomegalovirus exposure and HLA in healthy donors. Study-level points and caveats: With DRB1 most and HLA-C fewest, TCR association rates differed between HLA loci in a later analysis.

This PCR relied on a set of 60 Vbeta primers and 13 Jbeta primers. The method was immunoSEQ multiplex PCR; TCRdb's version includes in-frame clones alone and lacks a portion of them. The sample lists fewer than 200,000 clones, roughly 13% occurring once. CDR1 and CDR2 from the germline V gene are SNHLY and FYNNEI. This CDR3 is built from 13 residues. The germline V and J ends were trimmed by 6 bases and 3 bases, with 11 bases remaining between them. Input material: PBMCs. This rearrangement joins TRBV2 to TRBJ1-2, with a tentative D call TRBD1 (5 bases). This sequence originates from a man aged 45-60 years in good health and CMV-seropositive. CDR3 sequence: CASSSGKHYGYTF. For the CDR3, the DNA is TGTGCCAGCAGCTCAGGGAAGCACTATGGCTACACCTTC.